This is a list of T cell receptor beta chains from one sample in a study of human T cells and chemical hapten exposure. TCRdb fed the RACE reads into MiXCR, producing one record per CDR3 protein. The table includes 150,000 to 200,000 distinct CDR3 sequences, 28% detected once. The specimen was whole blood, collected in connection with sensitization to the hapten diphenylcyclopropenone (DPC). Receptor source: a woman aged 18-35 years with alopecia areata. Some clones in this sample may be carry-over from other donors' samples. The CDR3 runs from the conserved cysteine through the conserved F or W. The D gene is left open where the match is weak. Clone size appears in some rows only: once, few, many, or a class for an expanded clone.

clone_size,d_call,j_call,v_call,cdr3_nt,cdr3_aa
.,.,TRBJ2-7,TRBV6-2/TRBV6-3,TGTGCCAGCACCAATAAAGCCTACGAGCAGTACTTC,CASTNKAYEQYF
few,.,TRBJ2-2,TRBV5-1,TGCGCCAGCAGCTTTACTGGCCCGAACACCGGGGAGCTGTTTTTT,CASSFTGPNTGELFF
.,.,TRBJ2-7,TRBV7-2,TGTGCCAGCAGCTCCGGGCCAGGCTACGAGCAGTACTTC,CASSSGPGYEQYF
few,.,TRBJ2-1,TRBV7-2,TGTGCCAGCAGCTACCCCTCCTACAATGAGCAGTTCTTC,CASSYPSYNEQFF
few,.,TRBJ2-5,TRBV20-1,TGCAGTGCTGGAATGGTGGGACTTCCCCAAGAGACCCAGTACTTC,CSAGMVGLPQETQYF
few,.,TRBJ2-5,TRBV5-4,TGTGCCAGCAGCTTGATCCAAGAGACCCAGTACTTC,CASSLIQETQYF
few,TRBD1,TRBJ1-6,TRBV9,TGTGCCAGCAGCGTAAGCCGGGACAGGGGCAATTCACCCCTCCACTTT,CASSVSRDRGNSPLHF
few,.,TRBJ1-5,TRBV20-1,TGCAGTGCTAGATACTCCGGGTTGGGCAATCAGCCCCAGCATTTT,CSARYSGLGNQPQHF
.,TRBD1,TRBJ2-3,TRBV29-1,TGCAGCGTTGAAGGGCGACAGGGTATATCCACAGATACGCAGTATTTT,CSVEGRQGISTDTQYF
.,.,TRBJ1-5,TRBV19,TGTGCCAGTAGTGGACACCGGGACCTAATTCGGGGTCAGCCCCAGCATTTT,CASSGHRDLIRGQPQHF
few,.,TRBJ1-2,TRBV7-2,TGTGCCAGCAGGAGTTTGTTGGATGGCTACACCTTC,CASRSLLDGYTF
few,.,TRBJ2-7,TRBV11-1,TGTGCCAGCAGCTTATCCTACTCCTACGAGCAGTACTTC,CASSLSYSYEQYF
.,.,TRBJ2-1,TRBV6-5,TGTGCCAGCAGCCGCGGCAGAAGCGGATCCTACAATGAGCAGTTCTTC,CASSRGRSGSYNEQFF
few,TRBD2,TRBJ2-3,TRBV4-3,TGCGCCAGCAGCGGCGGCGGGAGTACAGATACGCAGTATTTT,CASSGGGSTDTQYF
few,.,TRBJ2-3,TRBV7-9,TGTGCCAGCAGCTCACGTTCCGGGACACTCACAGATACGCAGTATTTT,CASSSRSGTLTDTQYF
.,TRBD1,TRBJ2-2,TRBV4-2,TGTGCCAGCAGCCCGGGACAGGCGATCAGGGAGCTGTTTTTT,CASSPGQAIRELFF
few,TRBD1,TRBJ1-1,TRBV20-1,TGCAGAGCGACACAGGGGGCAGGGATGGGCACTGAAGCTTTCTTT,CRATQGAGMGTEAFF
.,.,TRBJ2-7,TRBV2,TGTGCCAGCCGAAACGATGCGGGACCCCGGCACAAGTACTTC,CASRNDAGPRHKYF
many,.,TRBJ2-2,TRBV2,TGTGCCAGCAGGGCTTCCCTCACCGGGGAGCTGTTTTTT,CASRASLTGELFF
few,TRBD1,TRBJ1-1,TRBV28,TGTGCCAGCAGTTCCGGGGACAGAGAAGCTTTCTTT,CASSSGDREAFF
.,TRBD1,TRBJ1-1,TRBV4-1,TGCGCCAGCAGCCAAGATGAGTTACCAGGACAGGGATTCTGGTACACTGAAGCTTTCTTT,CASSQDELPGQGFWYTEAFF
few,.,TRBJ2-5,TRBV29-1,TGCAGCGAAGGGCAAGAGACCCAGTACTTC,CSEGQETQYF
.,.,TRBJ1-6,TRBV9,TGTGCCAGCAGGGCGGGGGGCATCGATTCACCCCTCCACTTT,CASRAGGIDSPLHF
few,.,TRBJ2-2,TRBV4-1,TGCGCCAGCAGCCAAAACCCTTTCCTAGGGACGGCGAACACCGGGGAGCTGTTTTTT,CASSQNPFLGTANTGELFF
few,.,TRBJ2-4,TRBV20-1,TGCAGTGCCCCGTCCCTAGCCAAAAACATTCAGTACTTC,CSAPSLAKNIQYF
.,.,TRBJ1-6,TRBV11-3,TGTGCCAGCAGCCCAAAGGCCTGGGCCCCAGGATTCACCCTCCACTTT,CASSPKAWAPGFTLHF
many,.,TRBJ2-1,TRBV9,TGTGCCAGCAGCTACACCGGGGGTGAGCAGTTCTTC,CASSYTGGEQFF